Below are 21 T cell receptor beta chains sequenced from a single sample in a study of shared clonotypes between healthy human individuals. CD8 cells classed as naive were CD45RO-negative and positively selected for CCR7, excluding terminally differentiated effector memory CD45RA+ cells. The data were produced by immunoSEQ multiplex PCR, yet TCRdb's version contains in-frame clones alone and is incomplete. The table shows roughly 850,000 clones, with approximately 97% occurring only once. Sequenced input: naive CD8+ T cells sorted from blood. Receptors were obtained from a man aged 30 to 39 in good health.

Turning to this clone: Other DNA sequences of this sample code for an identical CDR3. The chain employs TRBV30 and TRBJ2-6; D may match TRBD1 or TRBD2 (5 bases each). There are 14 residues in the CDR3. V lost 2 bases, J lost 4 bases, and 9 bases lay in between. Germline CDR1 and CDR2: GTSNPN and SVGIG (reference sequence). DNA for the CDR3: TGTGCCTGGAGTTCCGGGGCCGGGGCCAACGTCCTGACTTTC. This translates into CAWSSGAGANVLTF.

The chain couples TRBV4-1 to TRBJ2-1; 10 nucleotides match TRBD2. This CDR3 contains 16 residues. CDR1 is MGHRA and CDR2 is YSYEKL in the germline V gene. V lost 4 bases to trimming and J lost 9 bases; unmatched junction nucleotides: 12. The CDR3 loop reads CASSPVGAGGRGEQFF. The CDR3 nucleotides read TGCGCCAGCAGCCCCGTAGGAGCGGGAGGGCGGGGTGAGCAGTTCTTC.

This sequence joins TRBV5-1 and TRBJ2-1; the match to TRBD2 covers 7 bases. The ends lost 0 bases at V and 1 base at J; junction bases unmatched: 4. The germline CDR1 and CDR2 sequences are SGHRS and YFSETQ. CDR3 size: 16 residues. The CDR3 bases are TGCGCCAGCAGCTTGGCCGTGGGAGGGTCCTACAATGAGCAGTTCTTC. Its translation is CASSLAVGGSYNEQFF.

The chain is built from TRBV6-1 and TRBJ2-1; the match to TRBD2 covers 9 bases. The length of the CDR3 is 15 residues. V was pared by 7 bases and J by 9 bases, with 13 bases of the junction left unmatched. Germline assignment: CDR1 MNHNS and CDR2 SASEGT. CDR3 bases: TGTGCCAGCACCCTGGGGGTAGCGGGAGTGGCTGAGCAGTTCTTC. As protein: CASTLGVAGVAEQFF.

Details on this clone: This specimen includes other DNA sequences encoding the same CDR3. The rearrangement joins TRBV6-5 to TRBJ2-1; D is undetermined. V was trimmed by 0 bases and J by 7 bases, leaving 7 bases between them. The CDR3 is made up of 13 amino acids. CDR1 and CDR2 (germline): MNHEY, SVGAGI. The DNA for the CDR3 is TGTGCCAGCAGTTACTCGACTGGAAATGAGCAGTTCTTC. Protein product: CASSYSTGNEQFF.

A word on this clone: Other DNA sequences in the same sample also yield this CDR3. V and J are TRBV7-8 and TRBJ2-5; no reliable D call. This CDR3 spans 13 amino acids. Germline V gene data show CDR1 as SGHVS and CDR2 as FQNEAQ. V was trimmed by 5 bases and J by 2 bases, leaving 9 bases between them. The DNA for the CDR3 is TGTGCCAGCAGCCCAGAGGATCAAGAGACCCAGTACTTC. Protein sequence: CASSPEDQETQYF. The entire variable domain, with the rest obtained from reference TRBV7-8 and TRBJ2-5, is as follows: GAGVSQSPRYKVAKRGQDVALRCDPISGHVSLFWYQQALGQGPEFLTYFQNEAQLDKSGLPSDRFFAERPEGSVSTLKIQRTQQEDSAVYLCASSPEDQETQYFGPGTRLLVL.

This clone was detected once. This chain uses TRBV4-3 with TRBJ2-1; 7 nucleotides agree with TRBD1. The CDR3 covers 19 residues. J lost 2 bases, V lost 2 bases, and 15 bases had no gene match. Germline-derived CDR1 and CDR2 are LGHNA and YSLEER. CDR3 loop: CASSQTSQGEIETYNEQFF. For the CDR3, the DNA is TGCGCCAGCAGCCAAACTTCCCAGGGGGAAATAGAAACCTACAATGAGCAGTTCTTC.

The chain joins TRBV12-5 to TRBJ2-3, with D uncertain. The CDR3 is made up of 10 amino acids. The V and J ends lost 8 bases and 6 bases respectively, with 6 bases between them. From germline, CDR1 is LGHNT and CDR2 FRNRAP. The CDR3 nucleotides read TGTGCTAGTTGGCCGGATACGCAGTATTTT. Residues: CASWPDTQYF.

The V and J genes are TRBV7-6 and TRBJ1-4, with D maybe TRBD1 (6 bases). Germline CDR1 is SGHVS and CDR2 is FNYEAQ. The germline V and J ends were trimmed by 5 bases and 1 base, with 8 bases remaining between them. The CDR3 is 14 residues long. CDR3 sequence reads: CASSPQGTNEKLFF. DNA of the CDR3: TGTGCCAGCAGCCCACAGGGAACTAATGAAAAACTGTTTTTT.

The chain recombines TRBV14 with TRBJ2-7; the D is unclear. CDR1 and CDR2 from the germline V gene are SGHDN and FVKESK. Trimming stripped 3 bases from V and 0 bases from J, with 15 bases between. The length of the CDR3 is 16 residues. CDR3 sequence: CASSQMYWGFSYEQYF. The CDR3 nucleotides read TGTGCCAGCAGCCAGATGTATTGGGGATTCTCCTACGAGCAGTACTTC.

The J gene is TRBJ1-1, the V gene TRBV15; possible D gene TRBD1, 6 bases. The germline V gene has CDR1 LNHNV and CDR2 YYDKDF (reference sequence). V was trimmed by 2 bases and J by 5 bases, leaving 12 bases between them. The CDR3 extends over 14 amino acids. CDR3 in DNA: TGTGCCACCAGCAGACTGCCCGGGACAACTGAAGCTTTCTTT. This sequence encodes CATSRLPGTTEAFF.

This clone was detected only once. V gene TRBV7-2 combines with J gene TRBJ2-7; 8 bases map to TRBD1. The CDR3 covers 15 residues. From germline, CDR1 is SGHTA and CDR2 FQGNSA. V lost 2 bases, J lost 2 bases, and 5 bases stayed unmatched. The DNA for the CDR3 is TGTGCCAGCAGCTTAAGTACAGGGGGAACCTACGAGCAGTACTTC. Encoded protein: CASSLSTGGTYEQYF.

This clone appeared a single time. The genes are TRBV7-9 and TRBJ2-7, with a possible D match to TRBD1 (6 bases). Germline V gene data show CDR1 as SEHNR and CDR2 as FQNEAQ (reference sequence). Trimming left V 2 bases short and J 4 bases short, with 21 bases between. The CDR3 sequence is 17 residues long. The CDR3 sequence is CASSLPLDRPTTYEQYF. The CDR3 DNA follows: TGTGCCAGCAGCTTACCTTTAGACAGGCCCACCACTTACGAGCAGTACTTC.

This chain joins TRBV5-5 and TRBJ2-7; 8 bases map to TRBD2. The CDR3 is made up of 15 amino acids. Germline V gene sequence: CDR1 SGHKS, CDR2 YYEKEE (reference sequence). With V trimmed by 4 bases and J by 4 bases, 10 bases remained unmatched. CDR3 DNA: TGTGCCAGCAGCGGACCCGGGACTAGAATTTACGAGCAGTACTTC. It is translated as CASSGPGTRIYEQYF.

The J gene is TRBJ2-7, the V gene TRBV5-1, with a tentative D call TRBD1 (5 bases). The V gene's germline CDR1 is SGHRS and CDR2 YFSETQ. This CDR3 has 14 amino acids. Trimming removed 0 bases at V and 0 bases at J, with 7 bases between. The CDR3 is CASSLVQVSYEQYF. As DNA, the CDR3 is TGCGCCAGCAGCTTGGTACAGGTCTCCTACGAGCAGTACTTC.

This clone has more than one count but fewer than ten. CDR3 nucleotide sequence: TGTGCCAGCAGCTTAGGGGACCCTCCCTACAATGAGCAGTTCTTC. It encodes CASSLGDPPYNEQFF. The V call is TRBV11-3, the J call TRBJ2-1; D may correspond to TRBD1 or TRBD2 (5 bases each). The CDR3 totals 15 residues. Per the germline V gene, CDR1 is SGHNT and CDR2 is YENEEA. Trimming cost V 1 base and J 2 bases, with 9 bases left between them.

The V and J genes are TRBV11-3 and TRBJ2-1; D ambiguous. Germline CDR1 SGHNT, CDR2 YENEEA. The CDR3 extends over 12 amino acids. The V and J ends lost 0 bases and 10 bases respectively, with 7 bases between them. The CDR3 loop is CASSLEREEQFF. The CDR3 nucleotides are TGTGCCAGCAGCTTAGAGAGAGAGGAGCAGTTCTTC.

The J gene is TRBJ1-5, the V gene TRBV27; 8 nucleotides match TRBD1. The germline gives CDR1 MNHEY, CDR2 SMNVEV (reference sequence). There are 14 residues in the CDR3. With V trimmed by 5 bases and J by 4 bases, 4 bases remained unmatched. The CDR3 DNA reads as TGTGCCAGCAGTAGACAGGGGCCGAATCAGCCCCAGCATTTT. It encodes CASSRQGPNQPQHF.

This clone was seen only once. The chain combines TRBV6-5 with TRBJ2-1; 8 nucleotides align to TRBD1. The ends lost 7 bases at V and 7 bases at J; junction bases unmatched: 12. Germline V gene sequence: CDR1 MNHEY, CDR2 SVGAGI. The CDR3 consists of 15 residues. CDR3 nucleotide sequence: TGTGCCAGCAATTCTCCGGGACAGGATGTGAATGAGCAGTTCTTC. Its protein product is CASNSPGQDVNEQFF.

There are a few counts of this clone. Different DNA sequences within this sample yield the same CDR3. The rearrangement links TRBV9 to TRBJ2-1, with 7 bases aligning to TRBD1. Germline loops: CDR1 SGDLS, CDR2 YYNGEE. Trimming cost V 3 bases and J 6 bases; bases outside gene matches: 0. The CDR3 has 12 amino acids. The CDR3 DNA sequence: TGTGCCAGCAGCGGGGACAGCAATGAGCAGTTCTTC. It yields the protein CASSGDSNEQFF.

The rearrangement links TRBV6-5 to TRBJ1-1; a possible D gene is TRBD1 (5 bases). CDR3 size: 12 residues. V was pared by 6 bases and J by 11 bases, with 16 bases between. CDR1 is MNHEY and CDR2 is SVGAGI in the germline V gene. CDR3 sequence reads: CASSPLAGTAFF. The DNA for the CDR3 is TGTGCCAGCAGCCCTCTGGCCGGGACGGCTTTCTTT.